Each of the 18 T cell receptor beta chains below was sequenced from the same sample in a study of shared clonotypes between healthy human individuals. The table came from immunoSEQ multiplex PCR; TCRdb's copy has only in-frame clones and leaves some out. The profile covers millions of clones, with more than 85% appearing a single time and under 2% taken by the ten largest. CD45RO negativity and positive selection for CCR7 defined naive CD8 cells, a population that excluded terminally differentiated effector memory CD45RA+ cells. What was sequenced was naive CD8+ T cells from PBMCs. These receptors all come from a man aged 18 to 29 in good health. Some clones in this sample may be carry-over from other donors' samples.

This chain uses TRBV6-5 with TRBJ2-7, with 8 bases lining up with TRBD2. Germline CDR1 is MNHEY and CDR2 is SVGAGI. V dropped 7 bases and J dropped 0; count of bases not matched to a gene: 5. The CDR3 covers 14 residues. CDR3 amino acids: CASNVAGSSYEQYF. CDR3 in DNA: TGTGCCAGCAATGTAGCGGGGAGCTCCTACGAGCAGTACTTC.

This clone was found once. This sequence joins TRBV5-1 and TRBJ1-1; 7 bases line up with TRBD1. The V gene's germline CDR1 is SGHRS and CDR2 YFSETQ. V was clipped by 7 bases and J by 0 bases; unmatched bases: 6. The CDR3 spans 14 residues. CDR3 nucleotide sequence: TGCGCCAGCGCTTCAGGGGGAATGAACACTGAAGCTTTCTTT. This gives the protein CASASGGMNTEAFF. Based on the CDR3 plus reference TRBV5-1 and TRBJ1-1, the full variable domain is KAGVTQTPRYLIKTRGQQVTLSCSPISGHRSVSWYQQTPGQGLQFLFEYFSETQRNKGNFPGRFSGRQFSNSRSEMNVSTLELGDSALYLCASASGGMNTEAFFGQGTRLTVV.

Worth noting for this clone: Different DNA sequences within this sample yield the same CDR3. This chain links TRBV27 with TRBJ2-2; no clear D gene. V was trimmed by 2 bases and J by 6 bases, leaving 4 bases between them. Germline CDR1 is MNHEY and CDR2 is SMNVEV (reference sequence). The CDR3 has 12 residues. CDR3 amino acids: CASSLVAGELFF. DNA for the CDR3: TGTGCCAGCAGTTTAGTGGCCGGGGAGCTGTTTTTT.

J is TRBJ2-5 and V is TRBV6-5, with 7 bases fitting TRBD1. Germline-derived CDR1 and CDR2 are MNHEY and SVGAGI. V shed 8 bases, J shed 3 bases, and the junction held 12 bases outside the gene matches. The CDR3 has 15 residues. For the CDR3, the DNA is TGTGCCAGCCAAATGTTGTTCGGGACAGAAGAGACCCAGTACTTC. It is translated as CASQMLFGTEETQYF.

V gene TRBV6-1 combines with J gene TRBJ2-7; no firm D call. Trimming took 10 bases from V and 3 from J, leaving 19 bases between them. Germline assignment: CDR1 MNHNS and CDR2 SASEGT. The CDR3 has 14 residues. The CDR3 bases are TGTGCCACCCATGGTGGGATTCAACACTACGAGCAGTACTTC. It is translated as CATHGGIQHYEQYF.

The genes are TRBV5-1 and TRBJ2-7; 7 bases line up with TRBD1. The CDR3 contains 18 residues. Trimming cost V 4 bases and J 2 bases; bases outside gene matches: 18. CDR1 and CDR2 from the germline V gene are SGHRS and YFSETQ. The CDR3 sequence: CASSRKGLIGDSAYEQYF. The CDR3 nucleotides read TGCGCCAGCAGCCGGAAGGGATTAATAGGGGACAGCGCCTACGAGCAGTACTTC.

The rearrangement joins TRBV30 to TRBJ2-7; D possibly uses TRBD1 or TRBD2 (6 bases each). This CDR3 has 13 residues. Germline loops: CDR1 GTSNPN, CDR2 SVGIG (reference sequence). The CDR3 region has the DNA TGTGCTGAAGGGGGGAGGAGCTCCTACGAGCAGTACTTC. Its translation is CAEGGRSSYEQYF.

The V call is TRBV10-3, the J call TRBJ1-2, with 8 bases matching TRBD1. The CDR3 is made up of 16 amino acids. Unmatched junction bases numbered 20, after V lost 11 bases and J lost 6 bases. Per germline, CDR1 ENHRY and CDR2 SYGVKD. Here the CDR3 reads CASSGPGGLGRNGYTF. The CDR3 DNA follows: TGTGCCTCCTCAGGGCCAGGGGGCCTCGGTAGGAATGGCTACACCTTC.

The chain combines TRBV21-1 with TRBJ2-1; TRBD2, the table's D call, was not compared with the DNA. TRBV21-1 is a pseudogene. This CDR3 region has 15 residues. In DNA form, the CDR3 reads TGTGCCAGCAGCAAAGCGGGACTAGCGGGAGCTGAGCAGTTCTTC. Residues: CASSKAGLAGAEQFF.

This sequence joins TRBV11-2 and TRBJ2-4; D possibly corresponds to TRBD1 (6 bases). Germline CDR1 reads SGHAT; CDR2 reads FQNNGV. Trimming stripped 5 bases from V and 0 bases from J, with 17 bases between. This CDR3 is 17 amino acids long. This CDR3 is CASSPRRTEEAKNIQYF. The CDR3, as DNA: TGTGCCAGCAGCCCCCGGCGGACAGAAGAAGCCAAAAACATTCAGTACTTC.

V is TRBV5-4 and J is TRBJ1-5, with a tentative D call TRBD1 (6 bases). CDR1 and CDR2 from the germline V gene are SGHNT and YYREEE (reference sequence). V lost 0 bases to trimming and J lost 3 bases, with 7 bases between them. The CDR3 loop spans 14 amino acids. CDR3 coding DNA: TGTGCCAGCAGCTTGGCAGGGGACAATCAGCCCCAGCATTTT. Translating gives CASSLAGDNQPQHF. The full variable domain, completed using reference TRBV5-4 and TRBJ1-5, is ETGVTQSPTHLIKTRGQQVTLRCSSQSGHNTVSWYQQALGQGPQFIFQYYREEENGRGNFPPRFSGLQFPNYSSELNVNALELDDSALYLCASSLAGDNQPQHFGDGTRLSIL.

V gene TRBV5-6 combines with J gene TRBJ2-1, with unresolved D. The CDR3 consists of 12 residues. V lost 1 base to trimming and J lost 7 bases, with 6 bases between them. CDR1 is SGHDT and CDR2 is YYEEEE in the germline V gene. CDR3 loop: CASSLRDNEQFF. The CDR3 bases are TGTGCCAGCAGCTTGAGAGATAATGAGCAGTTCTTC.

V usage is TRBV29-1 and J usage is TRBJ2-7; 10 nucleotides line up with TRBD1. Trimming took 1 base from V and 3 from J; bases not matched to a gene: 3. This CDR3 has 14 amino acids. Germline V gene lookup returns CDR1 SQVTM and CDR2 ANQGSEA. The CDR3 bases are TGCAGCGTTGAAGGGGGACAGGGGCACTACGAGCAGTACTTC. Amino acid sequence: CSVEGGQGHYEQYF.

This chain uses TRBV27 with TRBJ2-3, with 12 bases that match TRBD2. V dropped 0 bases and J dropped 0; count of bases not matched to a gene: 16. Germline V gives CDR1 MNHEY, CDR2 SMNVEV (reference sequence). The CDR3 consists of 22 residues. The DNA of the CDR3 is TGTGCCAGCAGTTTATCGATTGGGTGGGGGACTAGCGGGCACCAAAGCACAGATACGCAGTATTTT. It translates to CASSLSIGWGTSGHQSTDTQYF.

The chain carries TRBV10-3 and TRBJ2-7; 7 bases line up with TRBD1. Germline CDR1 ENHRY, CDR2 SYGVKD. The CDR3 has 15 residues. J lost 0 bases, V lost 2 bases, and 4 bases had no gene match. CDR3 nucleotide sequence: TGTGCCATCAGTGAGGGGACAGAGACCTCCTACGAGCAGTACTTC. Encoded protein: CAISEGTETSYEQYF.

The chain is built from TRBV11-2 and TRBJ2-7, with 8 bases aligning to TRBD1. The V segment lost 5 bases and the J segment 6 bases; nucleotides outside the gene matches: 6. Per germline, CDR1 SGHAT and CDR2 FQNNGV. This CDR3 has 13 amino acids. CDR3 nucleotides: TGTGCCAGCAGCCCAGGACAGGGAGGCGAGCAGTACTTC. Its protein is CASSPGQGGEQYF.

The chain uses TRBV9 and TRBJ1-2; 8 bases match TRBD1. The ends lost 4 bases at V and 2 bases at J; junction bases unmatched: 10. The CDR3 covers 16 residues. CDR1 is SGDLS and CDR2 is YYNGEE in the germline V gene. The CDR3 loop reads CASSPTTGAPNYGYTF. The CDR3 DNA is TGTGCCAGCAGCCCTACGACAGGGGCTCCCAACTATGGCTACACCTTC.

The rearrangement joins TRBV28 to TRBJ2-1; D might be TRBD2 (5 bases). Trimming pared 7 bases from V and 0 bases from J, leaving 13 bases between. Germline CDR1 MDHEN, CDR2 SYDVKM. The CDR3 is made up of 15 amino acids. The CDR3 DNA is TGTGCCAGCACCTCCGGACTCAGCTCCTACAATGAGCAGTTCTTC. It yields the protein CASTSGLSSYNEQFF.